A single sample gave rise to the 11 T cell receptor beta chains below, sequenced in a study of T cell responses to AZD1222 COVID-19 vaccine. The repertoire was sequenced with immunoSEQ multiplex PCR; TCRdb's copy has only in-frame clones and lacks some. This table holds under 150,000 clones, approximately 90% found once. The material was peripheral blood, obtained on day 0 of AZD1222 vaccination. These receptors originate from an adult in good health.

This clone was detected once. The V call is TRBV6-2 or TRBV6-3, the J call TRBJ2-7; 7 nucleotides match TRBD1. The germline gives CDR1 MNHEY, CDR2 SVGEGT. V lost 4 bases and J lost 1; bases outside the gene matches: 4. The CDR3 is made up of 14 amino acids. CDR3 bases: TGTGCCAGCAGTTGGGGGACAGCATCCTACGAGCAGTACTTC. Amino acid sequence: CASSWGTASYEQYF.

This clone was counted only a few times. CDR3 amino acids: CASRAAALFF. The CDR3 DNA follows: TGTGCCAGCAGGGCGGCGGCGCTGTTTTTT. This chain uses TRBV6-5 with TRBJ2-2; D is ambiguous. The V and J ends lost 6 bases and 13 bases respectively, with 9 bases between them. The CDR3 totals 10 residues. Germline V CDR1 and CDR2: MNHEY, SVGAGI.

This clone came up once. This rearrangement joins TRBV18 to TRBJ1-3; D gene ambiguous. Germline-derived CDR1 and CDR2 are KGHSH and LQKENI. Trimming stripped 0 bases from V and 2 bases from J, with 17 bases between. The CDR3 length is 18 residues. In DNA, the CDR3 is TGTGCCAGCTCACCACCGCCCTCCGGTCTTCCTCCTGGAAACACCATATATTTT. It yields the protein CASSPPPSGLPPGNTIYF.

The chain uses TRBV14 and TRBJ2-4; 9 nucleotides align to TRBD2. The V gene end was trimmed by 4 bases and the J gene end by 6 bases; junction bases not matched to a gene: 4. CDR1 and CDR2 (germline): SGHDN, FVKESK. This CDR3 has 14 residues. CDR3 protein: CASSRGGGANIQYF. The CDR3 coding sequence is TGTGCCAGCAGCCGAGGCGGGGGGGCAAACATTCAGTACTTC.

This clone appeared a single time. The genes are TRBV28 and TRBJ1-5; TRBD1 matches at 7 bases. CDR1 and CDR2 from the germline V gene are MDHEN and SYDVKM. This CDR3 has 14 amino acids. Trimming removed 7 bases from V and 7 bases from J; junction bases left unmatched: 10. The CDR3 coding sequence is TGTGCCAGCAATGACAGGGCTCCCAGCCAGCCCCAGCATTTT. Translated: CASNDRAPSQPQHF. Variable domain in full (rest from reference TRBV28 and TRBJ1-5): DVKVTQSSRYLVKRTGEKVFLECVQDMDHENMFWYRQDPGLGLRLIYFSYDVKMKEKGDIPEGYSVSREKKERFSLILESASTNQTSMYLCASNDRAPSQPQHFGDGTRLSIL.

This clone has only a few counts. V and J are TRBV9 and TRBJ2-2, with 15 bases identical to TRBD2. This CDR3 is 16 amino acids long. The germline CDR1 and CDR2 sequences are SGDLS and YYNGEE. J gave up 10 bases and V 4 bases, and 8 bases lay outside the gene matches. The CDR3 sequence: CASSRGLAGGSKELFF. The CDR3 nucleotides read TGTGCCAGCAGCCGAGGACTAGCGGGAGGGTCTAAGGAGCTGTTTTTT.

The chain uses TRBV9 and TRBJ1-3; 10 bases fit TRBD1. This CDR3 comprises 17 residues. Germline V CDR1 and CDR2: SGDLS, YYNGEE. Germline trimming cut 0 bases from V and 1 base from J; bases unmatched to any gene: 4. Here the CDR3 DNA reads TGTGCCAGCAGCGTAGCGCGGGACAGGGGATCTGGAAACACCATATATTTT. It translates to CASSVARDRGSGNTIYF. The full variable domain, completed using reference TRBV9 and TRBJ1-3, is DSGVTQTPKHLITATGQRVTLRCSPRSGDLSVYWYQQSLDQGLQFLIQYYNGEERAKGNILERFSAQQFPDLHSELNLSSLELGDSALYFCASSVARDRGSGNTIYFGEGSWLTVV.

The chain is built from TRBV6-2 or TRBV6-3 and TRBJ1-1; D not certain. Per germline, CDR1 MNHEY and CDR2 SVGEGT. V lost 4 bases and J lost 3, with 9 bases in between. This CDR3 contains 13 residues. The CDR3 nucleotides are TGTGCCAGCAGTTTAGGTTTTTACACTGAAGCTTTCTTT. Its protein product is CASSLGFYTEAFF.

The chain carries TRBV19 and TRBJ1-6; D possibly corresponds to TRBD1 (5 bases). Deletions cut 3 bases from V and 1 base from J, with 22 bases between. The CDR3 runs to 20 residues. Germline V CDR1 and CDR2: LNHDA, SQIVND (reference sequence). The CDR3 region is CASSMSRTTLLGSYNSPLHF. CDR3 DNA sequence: TGTGCCAGTAGTATGTCCAGGACAACATTATTGGGGTCCTATAATTCACCCCTCCACTTT.

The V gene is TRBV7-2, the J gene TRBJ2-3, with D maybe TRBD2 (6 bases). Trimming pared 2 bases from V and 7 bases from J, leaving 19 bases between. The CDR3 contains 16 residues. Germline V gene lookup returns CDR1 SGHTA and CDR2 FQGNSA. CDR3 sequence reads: CASSLYGRDVTYTQYF. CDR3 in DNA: TGTGCCAGCAGCTTATATGGGCGGGACGTTACGTATACGCAGTATTTT.

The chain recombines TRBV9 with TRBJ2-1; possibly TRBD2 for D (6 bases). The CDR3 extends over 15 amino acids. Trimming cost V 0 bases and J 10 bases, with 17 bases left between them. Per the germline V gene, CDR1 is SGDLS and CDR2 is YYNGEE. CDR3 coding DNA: TGTGCCAGCAGCGTAGAAGGGACTGGCCTGAGGGAGCAGTTCTTC. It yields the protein CASSVEGTGLREQFF.